This T cell receptor beta chain was sequenced in a study of blood T cell repertoires in COVID-19 (dated by TCRdb to 2018 to 2021). Context from the whole study: Samples from collaborators originated in the United States, Italy and Spain and spanned both the acute and convalescent phases of COVID-19. HLA class I and class II types, where available, came from metadata supplied by the sample provider rather than from assay-based typing. A de-identified subject ID, COVID-19 status, age in years and sex were almost always included in the sample metadata. Deeply sampled blood TCRbeta repertoires from subjects exposed to, actively infected with, or recovered from COVID-19 were included in the dataset. The repertoires were released in a freely available public database meant as a resource for research on the immune response to SARS-CoV-2. Samples were obtained from the ongoing ImmuneRACE study (first 160 participants) and from some 1,300 subjects provided by 6 global collaborators. The material from the prospective study consisted of cDNA or gDNA derived from T cells, B-cell-depleted T cells, or PBMCs. Overall study outcomes, separate from this receptor: How much clinical and demographic metadata was included differed by source and by participant, and the metadata was provided uncurated.

One collaborating source in Seattle enrolled patients while the patients were actively infected and followed the patients over time throughout the course of disease. Collaborating institutions collected whole blood in K2EDTA tubes following their own protocols. For TCRbeta analysis, collaborators shipped samples in one of three forms: frozen whole blood, isolated PBMCs, or DNA extracted from either of those sample types. The germline V gene encodes CDR1 LNHDA and CDR2 SQIVND (reference sequence). From its cysteine to its phenylalanine, the CDR3 spans 18 amino acids. The entry retains the CDR3 DNA only, 54 bases that are in frame from base 1. V ends up 1 base short and J 1 base short, with an unmatched junction base count of 4. TCRbeta CDR3 regions were amplified from genomic DNA by means of the immunoSEQ Assay, a bias-controlled multiplex PCR. Processing in the source paper ran as follows. Nucleated cell counts per sample were estimated from amplification of reference gene primers within the assay. To quantify the absolute abundance of each unique TCRbeta CDR3 rearrangement, sequence reads were collapsed and filtered. For each sample, productive Simpson clonality was calculated as the square root of Simpson's diversity index across productive rearrangements. The immuneACCESS repertoire file appears here via TCRdb, limited to in-frame rearrangements. These files lack a portion of the clones; in checked studies, under half of the deficit traces to unresolved V genes, and the cause of the others is not known. The V and J calls and the clone size are those of that table, but D and trimming were determined from the DNA. The sample yields about 280,000 clones; 65% to 90% were counted once. About an eighth of the sample is taken by the ten largest.

As to this clone: Its binding antigen is unknown. No qualities accompany the bases; no much larger clone lies one base away.

The sequence links TRBV19 to TRBJ2-1; 13 middle bases align to TRBD2. The sequencing input was peripheral blood. This sequence was found in a woman between 65 and 79 years old with COVID-19, enrolled during active disease. The CDR3 is CASSIGLAGGGSYNEQFF. DNA sequence: TGTGCCAGTAGTATAGGACTAGCGGGGGGCGGGTCCTACAATGAGCAGTTCTTC.